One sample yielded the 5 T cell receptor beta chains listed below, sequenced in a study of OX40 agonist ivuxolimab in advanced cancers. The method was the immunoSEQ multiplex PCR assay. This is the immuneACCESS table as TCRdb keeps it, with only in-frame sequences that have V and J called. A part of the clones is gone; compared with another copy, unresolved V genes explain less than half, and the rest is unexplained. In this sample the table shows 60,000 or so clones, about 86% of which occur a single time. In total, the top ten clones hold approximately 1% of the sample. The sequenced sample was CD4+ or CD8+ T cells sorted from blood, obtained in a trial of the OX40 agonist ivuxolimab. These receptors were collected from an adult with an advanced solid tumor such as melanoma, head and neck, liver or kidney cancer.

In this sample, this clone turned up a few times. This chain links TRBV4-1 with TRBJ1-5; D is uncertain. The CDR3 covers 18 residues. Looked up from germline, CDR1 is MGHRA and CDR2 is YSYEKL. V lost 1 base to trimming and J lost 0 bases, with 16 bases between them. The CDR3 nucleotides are TGCGCCAGCAGCCAAGGTCTGACTGACGGGGTTAGCAATCAGCCCCAGCATTTT. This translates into CASSQGLTDGVSNQPQHF.

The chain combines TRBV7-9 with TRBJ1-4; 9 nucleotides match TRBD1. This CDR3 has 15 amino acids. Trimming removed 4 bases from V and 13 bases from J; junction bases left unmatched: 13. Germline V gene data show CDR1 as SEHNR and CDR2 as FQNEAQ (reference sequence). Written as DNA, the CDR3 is TGTGCCAGCAGCTCGATATTAGGACAGGGGATTAGACTGTTTTTT. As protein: CASSSILGQGIRLFF.

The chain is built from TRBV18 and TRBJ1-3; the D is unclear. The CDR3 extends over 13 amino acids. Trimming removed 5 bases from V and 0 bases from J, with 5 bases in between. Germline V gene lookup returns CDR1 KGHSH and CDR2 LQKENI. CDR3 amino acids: CASSSDSGNTIYF. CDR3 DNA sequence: TGTGCCAGCTCATCGGACTCTGGAAACACCATATATTTT.

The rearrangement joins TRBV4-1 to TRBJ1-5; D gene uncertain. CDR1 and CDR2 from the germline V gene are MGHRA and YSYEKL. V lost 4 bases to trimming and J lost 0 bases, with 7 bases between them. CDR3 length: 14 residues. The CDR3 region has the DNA TGCGCCAGCAGCCCTTTATATAGCAATCAGCCCCAGCATTTT. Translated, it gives CASSPLYSNQPQHF.

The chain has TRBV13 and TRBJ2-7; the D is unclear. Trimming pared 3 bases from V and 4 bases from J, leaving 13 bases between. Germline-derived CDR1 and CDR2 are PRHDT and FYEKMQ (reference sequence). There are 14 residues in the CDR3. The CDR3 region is CASSFGPLPYEQYF. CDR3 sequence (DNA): TGTGCCAGCAGCTTCGGGCCCCTGCCATACGAGCAGTACTTC. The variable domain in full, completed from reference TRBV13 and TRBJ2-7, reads AAGVIQSPRHLIKEKRETATLKCYPIPRHDTVYWYQQGPGQDPQFLISFYEKMQSDKGSIPDRFSAQQFSDYHSELNMSSLELGDSALYFCASSFGPLPYEQYFGPGTRLTVT.